The 5 T cell receptor beta chains below come from one sample, sequenced in a study of CD8+ T cells in alopecia areata. After isolation, RNA underwent reverse transcription to generate cDNA as the sequencing template. TCRdb keeps only in-frame clones here, not all; method: immunoSEQ multiplex PCR. The profile shows 120,000 or so clones, around 58% of them singletons. The treatment: oral pan-JAK inhibitor, 5-10 mg twice daily. The sequenced sample was CD8+ T cells sorted from blood, obtained at week 4, from a patient treated with tofacitinib. The receptors shown here come from a human donor with alopecia areata.

This clone was counted a few times. The chain couples TRBV29-1 to TRBJ2-5; D not certain. Germline V gene data show CDR1 as SQVTM and CDR2 as ANQGSEA. With 1 base removed from V and 1 base from J, the gap between germline ends came to 7 bases. The CDR3 runs to 13 residues. The chain's CDR3 is CSVEVLFQETQYF. CDR3 nucleotides: TGCAGCGTTGAAGTTCTCTTCCAAGAGACCCAGTACTTC.

CDR3 nucleotide sequence: TGTGCCAGCAGTTTGACAGGGCATGGGCAGTTCTTC. Translating it yields CASSLTGHGQFF. The J gene is TRBJ2-1, the V gene TRBV27, with 7 bases that match TRBD1. CDR1 and CDR2 (germline): MNHEY, SMNVEV (reference sequence). The CDR3 consists of 12 residues. The V and J ends lost 3 bases and 12 bases, in that order; junction bases with no gene match: 5.

V and J are TRBV28 and TRBJ2-7; a possible D gene is TRBD1 (5 bases). The CDR3 is 11 amino acids. V lost 5 bases, J lost 7 bases, and 9 bases lay in between. Germline CDR1 reads MDHEN; CDR2 reads SYDVKM. This CDR3 reads CASSIRTEQYF. In nucleotides, the CDR3 is TGTGCCAGCAGTATTAGGACAGAGCAGTACTTC.

The V call is TRBV29-1, the J call TRBJ2-1; D is possibly TRBD1 (5 bases). CDR3 length: 13 residues. CDR1 and CDR2 (germline): SQVTM, ANQGSEA. Trimming left V 6 bases short and J 4 bases short, with 13 bases between. CDR3 DNA: TGCAGCGTCGACGCGACAGAGTACAATGAGCAGTTCTTC. It is translated as CSVDATEYNEQFF.

The chain carries TRBV2 and TRBJ1-6; D might be TRBD1 (6 bases). This CDR3 has 13 amino acids. V lost 8 bases, J lost 9 bases, and 14 bases lay in between. Germline V gene sequence: CDR1 SNHLY, CDR2 FYNNEI. The CDR3 nucleotides read TGTGCCAGCGGGGGGCTTAGAGGTTCACCCCTCCACTTT. Protein sequence: CASGGLRGSPLHF.